Following are 11 T cell receptor beta chains from one sample sequenced in a study of shared T cell receptors in the human thymus. Sequenced by immunoSEQ multiplex PCR; TCRdb stores in-frame clones only, minus some. The repertoire holds 630,000 or so clones, with about 89% as singletons. A further study also used this sample, focusing on human thymus T cells.

The sample taken for sequencing was thymocytes. These receptor sequences come from a boy under three years old with a congenital heart defect.

This sequence joins TRBV4-2 and TRBJ1-1, with D perhaps TRBD1 (5 bases). Germline CDR1 reads LGHNA; CDR2 reads YNFKEQ. This CDR3 has 14 residues. Trimming removed 0 bases from V and 10 bases from J, with 15 bases in between. The CDR3 loop is CASSQEDLHQGAFF. The CDR3 bases are TGTGCCAGCAGCCAAGAGGACCTCCACCAGGGAGCTTTCTTT.

The chain couples TRBV5-1 to TRBJ2-7; 10 bases are shared with TRBD1. The CDR3 runs 16 residues. V was clipped by 5 bases and J by 2 bases; unmatched bases: 10. CDR1 is SGHRS, CDR2 YFSETQ, per germline. The CDR3 loop is CASRKSGTGDPYEQYF. CDR3 nucleotides: TGCGCCAGCAGGAAATCCGGGACAGGGGATCCCTACGAGCAGTACTTC.

The chain is built from TRBV7-9 and TRBJ1-5, with 10 bases matching TRBD1. Germline V gene data show CDR1 as SEHNR and CDR2 as FQNEAQ (reference sequence). This CDR3 is 15 amino acids long. V lost 5 bases, J lost 5 bases, and 6 bases stayed unmatched. CDR3 region: CASSPGQGRYQPQHF. The CDR3 nucleotides are TGTGCCAGCAGCCCGGGACAGGGGCGTTATCAGCCCCAGCATTTT.

The chain employs TRBV5-5 and TRBJ1-4; weak D call: TRBD1 (6 bases). The CDR3 consists of 16 residues. The germline V and J ends were trimmed by 2 bases and 6 bases, with 17 bases remaining between them. Per germline, CDR1 SGHKS and CDR2 YYEKEE (reference sequence). The CDR3 sequence: CASSFLTGNGDEKLFF. Written as DNA, the CDR3 is TGTGCCAGCAGCTTTCTTACAGGGAATGGCGATGAAAAACTGTTTTTT.

This clone was counted once. This sequence joins TRBV27 and TRBJ2-7, with 11 bases identical to TRBD2. The V segment lost 5 bases and the J segment 2 bases; nucleotides outside the gene matches: 8. This CDR3 spans 16 amino acids. Germline V gene lookup returns CDR1 MNHEY and CDR2 SMNVEV (reference sequence). DNA of the CDR3: TGTGCCAGCAGTCCGACGGGACTAGCGGCAGCCTACGAGCAGTACTTC. Its translation: CASSPTGLAAAYEQYF.

The gene calls are TRBV6-4 and TRBJ2-1; D might be TRBD2 (6 bases). The germline CDR1 and CDR2 sequences are MRHNA and SNTAGT. CDR3 length: 13 amino acids. V was clipped by 4 bases and J by 5 bases, with 9 bases between them. DNA for the CDR3: TGTGCCAGCAGTGCTAGCGCTAACAATGAGCAGTTCTTC. Translated: CASSASANNEQFF.

V is TRBV11-3 and J is TRBJ2-1, with 9 bases that match TRBD2. The length of the CDR3 is 15 residues. The germline CDR1 and CDR2 sequences are SGHNT and YENEEA. The V and J ends lost 1 base and 5 bases, in that order; junction bases with no gene match: 3. The CDR3: CASSLGSGGNNEQFF. The CDR3, as DNA: TGTGCCAGCAGCTTAGGTAGCGGGGGAAACAATGAGCAGTTCTTC.

J is TRBJ2-3 and V is TRBV4-3; 12 bases fit TRBD2. Per the germline V gene, CDR1 is LGHNA and CDR2 is YSLEER. The CDR3 runs 16 residues. Losses at the gene ends were 4 bases for V and 4 bases for J; bases not matched to a gene: 6. In DNA form, the CDR3 reads TGCGCCAGCAGCCGCAGGACTAGCGGGGTTTCAGATACGCAGTATTTT. The encoded protein is CASSRRTSGVSDTQYF.

V gene TRBV10-3 combines with J gene TRBJ2-7; TRBD1 matches at 10 bases. V lost 2 bases to trimming and J lost 7 bases; unmatched junction nucleotides: 5. Germline CDR1 is ENHRY and CDR2 is SYGVKD. The CDR3 has 14 residues. The CDR3 nucleotides are TGTGCCATCAGTGAGGCGGGACAGGGGAGGGAGCAGTACTTC. Translating gives CAISEAGQGREQYF.

The V call is TRBV5-5, the J call TRBJ1-2, with TRBD1 matching over 7 bases. V was clipped by 0 bases and J by 3 bases; unmatched bases: 2. Germline lookup yields CDR1 SGHKS and CDR2 YYEKEE (reference sequence). The CDR3 runs to 14 residues. The CDR3 here is CASSLGGQDYGYTF. The CDR3 nucleotides are TGTGCCAGCAGCTTGGGTGGACAGGACTATGGCTACACCTTC.

The chain has TRBV6-5 and TRBJ1-2; no definite D call. CDR3 length: 13 residues. V lost 2 bases and J lost 5, with 9 bases in between. Germline CDR1 is MNHEY and CDR2 is SVGAGI. CDR3: CASSYRQRYGYTF. The DNA for the CDR3 is TGTGCCAGCAGTTACAGGCAGCGTTATGGCTACACCTTC.